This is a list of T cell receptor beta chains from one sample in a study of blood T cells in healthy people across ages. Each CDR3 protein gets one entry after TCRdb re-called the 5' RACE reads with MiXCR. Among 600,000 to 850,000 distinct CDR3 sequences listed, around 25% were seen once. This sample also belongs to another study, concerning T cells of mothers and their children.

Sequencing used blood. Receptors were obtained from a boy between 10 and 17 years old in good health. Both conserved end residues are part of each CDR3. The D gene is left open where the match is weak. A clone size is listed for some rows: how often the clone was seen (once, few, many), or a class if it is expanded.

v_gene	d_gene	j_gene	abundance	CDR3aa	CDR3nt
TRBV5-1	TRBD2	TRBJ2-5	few	CASSLARARGGARETQYF	TGCGCCAGCAGCTTGGCGAGAGCTCGCGGGGGGGCTAGGGAGACCCAGTACTTC
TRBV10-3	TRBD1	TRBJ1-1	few	CAISESPDRVSTEAFF	TGTGCCATCAGTGAGTCCCCCGACAGGGTTAGTACTGAAGCTTTCTTT
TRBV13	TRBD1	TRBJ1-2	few	CASSLRQGGYGYTF	TGTGCCAGCAGCTTAAGACAGGGGGGATATGGCTACACCTTC
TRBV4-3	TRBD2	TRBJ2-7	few	CASSHVAGGPYEQYF	TGCGCCAGCAGCCACGTAGCGGGGGGGCCCTACGAGCAGTACTTC
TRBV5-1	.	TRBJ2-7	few	CASSLDISFPSYEQYF	TGCGCCAGCAGCTTGGATATCTCCTTTCCCTCCTACGAGCAGTACTTC
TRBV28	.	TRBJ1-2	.	CASSPGTLDYGYTF	TGTGCCAGCAGTCCCGGGACTCTTGACTATGGCTACACCTTC
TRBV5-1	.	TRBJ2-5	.	CASSLEGSEETQYF	TGCGCCAGCAGCTTGGAAGGAAGTGAAGAGACCCAGTACTTC
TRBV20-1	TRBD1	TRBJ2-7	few	CRGQTYEQYF	TGCAGGGGACAGACCTACGAGCAGTACTTC
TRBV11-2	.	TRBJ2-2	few	CASTLGGSLIRTGELFF	TGTGCCAGCACCCTTGGGGGAAGTCTAATCAGGACCGGGGAGCTGTTTTTT
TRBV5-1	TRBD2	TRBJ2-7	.	CASSLRNPERLAGVNEQYF	TGCGCCAGCAGCTTGAGGAATCCAGAACGACTAGCGGGAGTTAACGAGCAGTACTTC
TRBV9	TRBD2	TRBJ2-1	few	CASSVGAGMNEQFF	TGTGCCAGCAGCGTAGGAGCGGGAATGAATGAGCAGTTCTTC
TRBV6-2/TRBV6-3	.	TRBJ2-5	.	CASSRRDLYRQETQYF	TGTGCCAGCAGCCGACGGGATCTCTACCGCCAAGAGACCCAGTACTTC
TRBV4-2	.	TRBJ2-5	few	CASSQVGGRGETQYF	TGTGCCAGCAGCCAAGTTGGTGGGCGCGGAGAGACCCAGTACTTC
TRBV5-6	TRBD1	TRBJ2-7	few	CASSDRDRGRRTEQYF	TGTGCCAGCAGCGACCGGGACAGGGGGCGTCGAACCGAGCAGTACTTC
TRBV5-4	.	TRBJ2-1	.	CASSLGRPAGVEFF	TGTGCCAGCAGCTTGGGCCGGCCGGCCGGGGTCGAGTTCTTC
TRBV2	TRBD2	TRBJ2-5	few	CASIRTSGVQETQYF	TGTGCCAGCATAAGGACTAGCGGGGTACAAGAGACCCAGTACTTC